This T cell receptor (beta chain) was captured in a study of shared clonotypes between healthy human individuals (TCRdb year 2020). Turning to the overall study: A few men and two women, aged 18 to 49 years, made up the cohort. For each donor, CD4 naive and CD4 memory were each run on three plates, CD8 naive on two plates, and CD8 memory on one plate. The study deeply sequenced blood TCR repertoires of about five healthy adults to estimate repertoire size and the extent of clonotype sharing between individuals. Different laboratories and diverse techniques were used to prepare libraries and sequence TCR repertoires, to increase sequencing depth and limit assay-specific biases. Per donor, leukapheresis produced somewhere between about 0.9 and 10 billion PBMCs.

Notes on this clone: It lacks a known antigen. No base qualities exist here, and no much larger clone lies one base off it. Other nucleotide sequences from this sample produce the same CDR3.

Broader findings and caveats from the paper: Compared with non-shared clonotypes, clonotypes shared by all four sorted-subset donors had higher generation probabilities. About 5% of naive CD4, 3% to 4% of naive CD8, about 2.1% of memory CD4, and about 0.4% of memory CD8 clonotypes were shared across a few donors. Larger estimated clonotype richness was generally found for naive subsets than for memory subsets. Because the study included a small number of donors, the genetic and exposure-history diversity represented was limited. Incomplete sequencing was indicated by rarefaction of sorted-subset datasets, despite the large sequencing depth. Only blood was sampled, and tissue TCR repertoires likely differ from those in blood. Based on pairwise subsampling, the degree of clonotype sharing among donors was expected to be affected by sequencing depth.

The donors were healthy, HIV-negative adults with no recently reported acute infections or vaccinations. Only Caucasian adults living in Nashville, Tennessee, USA were represented among the donors. CD4+ T cells were enriched by magnetic negative selection; naive cells were then positively selected on CD45RA, and the negative fraction formed the memory subset. Blood was collected by leukapheresis, and PBMCs were isolated by Ficoll-Histopaque density gradient centrifugation and then cryopreserved in liquid nitrogen vapor phase. Purity and quantity of every magnetically sorted T cell population were checked by analytical flow cytometry. Genomic DNA was isolated from each sorted fraction and quantified by UV absorbance on a Nanodrop 2000c. Using the deep immunoSEQ assay, multiplex PCR amplified TCR CDR3 regions from genomic DNA. For each cell subset, the extracted genomic DNA was distributed evenly across all wells of several immunoSEQ 96-well plates, and each plate served as one replicate. Each replicate PCR for sorted subsets received around 200 ng genomic DNA, equal to tens of thousands of T cell genomes. Purified libraries were measured with a Qubit 3.0 fluorometer, size-checked on a Bioanalyzer 2100, and measured again with the KAPA Library Quantification kit. A separate single-read 150-cycle Illumina NextSeq 550 flow cell was used to sequence each immunoSEQ 96-well plate. Per the authors' processing: Because only junctional sequences without quality scores were contained in the immunoSEQ output, filtering matching that applied to full-length reads could not be performed. Sequences were annotated with PyIR, a Python wrapper for IgBLAST v1.9, and V/J genes and CDR3 were assigned using IMGT germline references. Reads were removed for weak V/J assignments (E-value above 1e-6), missing CDR3, stop codons, out-of-frame junctions, or ambiguous translated residues. V3J clonotypes were defined as sequences sharing the same inferred V gene, J gene, and CDR3 amino acid sequence. Percentage overlap between repertoires was calculated by dividing the number of shared unique clonotypes by the size of the smaller repertoire. Three approaches were used to assess repertoire richness: RTK rarefaction, the Chao1 estimator, and Recon v2.1 estimates of unobserved clonotypes. For all TCRbeta clonotypes obtained by the gDNA method from several donors, generation probabilities were computed with OLGA. TCRdb took over this immuneACCESS table, retaining in-frame rearrangements with V and J assigned. Such tables are incomplete; in checked studies, under half of the missing clones stem from an unresolved V gene, and the remainder is unexplained. That table supplies the V and J calls and clone size; D and trimming were determined from the DNA. Across this sample there are about a million clones, with 65% to 75% seen only once. Approximately 1.5% of the sample is held by the ten biggest clonotypes.

This TCR was sampled from a young man in good health. Material: memory CD4+ T cells sorted from blood. Reading the label with the study, this specimen's cell subset or site is: CD45RA-negative fraction.

The DNA sequence is as follows: TGTGCCAGTAAGGACCGCGCCAGCAATCAGCCCCAGCATTTT. This yields the protein CASKDRASNQPQHF. The chain was built from TRBV19 and TRBJ1-5; a confident D gene designation cannot be given. The V and J ends are trimmed by 7 bases and 1 base, leaving 11 bases between them. The CDR3 has 14 amino acids, counting the end cysteine and phenylalanine. The retained sequence is limited to the CDR3, 42 bases, with the frame set at the first base. As encoded in the germline V gene (reference sequence), CDR1 is LNHDA while CDR2 is SQIVND.